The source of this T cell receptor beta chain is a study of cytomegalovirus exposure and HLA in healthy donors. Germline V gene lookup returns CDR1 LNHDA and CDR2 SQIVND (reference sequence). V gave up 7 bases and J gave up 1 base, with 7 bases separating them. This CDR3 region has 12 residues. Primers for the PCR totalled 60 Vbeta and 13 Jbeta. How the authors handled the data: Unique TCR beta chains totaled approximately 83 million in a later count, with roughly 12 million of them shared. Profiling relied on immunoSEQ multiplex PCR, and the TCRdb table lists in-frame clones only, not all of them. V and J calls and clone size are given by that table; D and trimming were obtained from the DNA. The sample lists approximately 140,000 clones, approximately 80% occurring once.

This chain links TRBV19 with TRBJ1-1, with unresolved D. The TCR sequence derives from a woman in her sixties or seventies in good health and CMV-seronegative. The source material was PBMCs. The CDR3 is CASNEWNTEAFF. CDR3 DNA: TGTGCCAGTAACGAGTGGAACACTGAAGCTTTCTTT.